The T cell receptor (beta chain) described here comes from a study of blood T cell repertoires in COVID-19. On the study more broadly: Samples taken during acute and convalescent COVID-19 were collected in the United States, Italy and Spain. T cells, B-cell-depleted T cells, or PBMCs provided the cDNA or gDNA that served as material.

As handled by the study authors: Reference gene primer amplification in the assay estimated nucleated cell counts. Clones were read by immunoSEQ multiplex PCR, and TCRdb kept only the in-frame ones, dropping some. For V, J and clone size, that table is used; D and trimming come from the DNA. The table includes some 220,000 clones, 80% detected once. CDR3 length equals 18 residues. Per the germline V gene, CDR1 is LGHNA and CDR2 is YNFKEQ. Trimming took 4 bases from V and 2 from J; bases not matched to a gene: 9. The receptor was isolated from a human donor in a cohort sampled during active COVID-19. The chain joins TRBV4-2 to TRBJ2-6, with 9 bases lining up with TRBD1. Sequenced: peripheral blood. The CDR3, as DNA: TGTGCCAGCAGCCTACCCCGGGACAGGGAGACTGGGGCCAACGTCCTGACTTTC. This sequence encodes CASSLPRDRETGANVLTF.